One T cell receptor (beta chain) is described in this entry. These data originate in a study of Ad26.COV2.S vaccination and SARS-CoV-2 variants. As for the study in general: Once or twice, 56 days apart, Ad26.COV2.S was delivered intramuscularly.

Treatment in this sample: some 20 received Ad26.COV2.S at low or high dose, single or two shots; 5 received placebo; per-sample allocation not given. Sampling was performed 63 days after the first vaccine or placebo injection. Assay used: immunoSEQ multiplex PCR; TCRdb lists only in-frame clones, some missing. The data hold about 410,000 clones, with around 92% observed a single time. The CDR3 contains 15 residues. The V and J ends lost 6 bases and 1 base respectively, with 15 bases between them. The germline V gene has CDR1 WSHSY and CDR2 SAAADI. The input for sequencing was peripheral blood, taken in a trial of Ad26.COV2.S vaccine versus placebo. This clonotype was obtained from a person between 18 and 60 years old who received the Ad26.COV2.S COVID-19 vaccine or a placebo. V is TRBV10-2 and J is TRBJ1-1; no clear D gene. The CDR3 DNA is TGCGCCAGCAGGGCAACCTTGACACGGAACACTGAAGCTTTCTTT. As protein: CASRATLTRNTEAFF.